The clone carrying this T cell receptor (beta chain) was seen repeatedly, ten times or more. Its cognate antigen is unknown. CDR1 is GTSNPN and CDR2 is SVGIG in the germline V gene (reference sequence). With 4 bases removed from V and 2 bases from J, the gap between germline ends came to 12 bases. There are 13 residues in the CDR3. TCRdb re-called the 5' RACE reads with MiXCR, one entry per CDR3 protein. The table lists 450,000 to 650,000 distinct CDR3 sequences, roughly 20% of them singletons. The entry originates in a study of T-cell memory formation after mild COVID-19. General study points: Contracting clones from day 15 to 85 had balanced CD4/CD8; later expanders favoured CD4+.

Material for sequencing was PBMCs or a T cell subset sorted from them (not recorded which). This chain joins TRBV30 and TRBJ2-7; D gene uncertain. The sequence derives from an adult woman who had mild COVID-19 (a few samples of this study predate the infection). Cell type and time point are not known. CDR3: CAWTSKVTYEQYF. For the CDR3, the DNA is TGTGCCTGGACCTCAAAGGTGACCTACGAGCAGTACTTC. Variable domain in full (rest from reference TRBV30 and TRBJ2-7): SQTIHQWPATLVQPVGSPLSLECTVEGTSNPNLYWYRQAAGRGLQLLFYSVGIGQISSEVPQNLSASRPQDRQFILSSKKLLLSDSGFYLCAWTSKVTYEQYFGPGTRLTVT.